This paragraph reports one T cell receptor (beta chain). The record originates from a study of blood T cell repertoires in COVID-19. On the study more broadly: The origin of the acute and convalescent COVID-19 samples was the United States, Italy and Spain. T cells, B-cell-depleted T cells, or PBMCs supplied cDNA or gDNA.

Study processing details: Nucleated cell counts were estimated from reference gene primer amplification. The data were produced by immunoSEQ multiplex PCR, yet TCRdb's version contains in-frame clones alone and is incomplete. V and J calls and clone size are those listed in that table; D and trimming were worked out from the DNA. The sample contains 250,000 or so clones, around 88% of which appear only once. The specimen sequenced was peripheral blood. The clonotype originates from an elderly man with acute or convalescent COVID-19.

The CDR3 loop is CASSNPGLRDTQYF. In DNA form, the CDR3 reads TGTGCCAGTAGTAACCCAGGGTTGAGAGATACGCAGTATTTT. V gene TRBV19 combines with J gene TRBJ2-3, with D possibly matching TRBD1 (5 bases). The CDR3 is 14 amino acids. Trimming took 4 bases from V and 5 from J, leaving 13 bases between them. Germline values: CDR1 LNHDA, CDR2 SQIVND (reference sequence).